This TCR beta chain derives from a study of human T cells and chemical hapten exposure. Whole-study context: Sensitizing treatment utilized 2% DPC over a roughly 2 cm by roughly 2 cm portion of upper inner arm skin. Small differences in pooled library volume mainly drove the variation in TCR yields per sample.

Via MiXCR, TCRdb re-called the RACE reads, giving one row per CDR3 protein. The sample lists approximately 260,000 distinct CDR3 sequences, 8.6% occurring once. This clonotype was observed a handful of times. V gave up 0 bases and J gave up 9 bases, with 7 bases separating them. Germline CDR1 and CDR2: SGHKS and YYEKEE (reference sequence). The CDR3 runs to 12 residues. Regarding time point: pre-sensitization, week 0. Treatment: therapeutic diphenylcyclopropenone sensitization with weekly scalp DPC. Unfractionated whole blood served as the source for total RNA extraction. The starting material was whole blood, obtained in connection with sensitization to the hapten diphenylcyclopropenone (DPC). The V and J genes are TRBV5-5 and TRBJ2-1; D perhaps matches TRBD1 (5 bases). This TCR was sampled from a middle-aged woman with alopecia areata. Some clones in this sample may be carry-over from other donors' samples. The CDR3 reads CASSLGTLEQFF. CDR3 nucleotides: TGTGCCAGCAGCTTGGGGACACTTGAGCAGTTCTTC.